What follows is one T cell receptor (beta chain) and its context. Its antigen is still unknown. Per-base qualities were not stored, and no clone one base away is much larger. The sample belongs to a study of tumor-infiltrating T cells and Merkel cell polyomavirus (dated by TCRdb to about 2017). General notes on the study: In Merkel cell carcinoma patients, the study investigated CD8+ T cells specific for the Merkel cell polyomavirus KLL epitope. Most whole-tumor samples were obtained as 25-micron curls cut from formalin-fixed, paraffin-embedded tissue blocks. Across the study, one tumor sample was obtained as a frozen nodal tumor digest and one as a flash-frozen core biopsy of a metastasis. Patient treatments varied, were not standardized, and included chemotherapy, radiation and immunotherapies. Patients came in at different disease stages and had a median follow-up of 2.7 years, ranging from 1.1 to 6.0 years. In roughly 15 samples, TRB sequencing was done on KLL-tetramer-sorted cells from blood or tumor-infiltrating lymphocytes, along with approximately 13 matched whole-tumor samples. What the authors observed across the whole study: The small sample size of the study (n = 12 patients) is a limitation. KLL-specific TRB repertoires were diverse and largely private, with only one public clonotype among around 430 unique sequences, shared by two patients. Significantly improved MCC-specific survival was associated with a higher fraction of KLL-specific T cells within tumors (about 1.7-18% versus about 0-0.14%). A greater number of unique KLL-specific clonotypes in tumors (5-108 vs 0-3) was associated with a significant advantage in MCC-specific survival (P = 0.0051). Only a single viral epitope was studied, so T cells against other Merkel cell polyomavirus epitopes were not captured.

Sequences SGHDT (CDR1) and YYEEEE (CDR2) are obtained from the germline V gene. The CDR3 spans 14 residues, from the cysteine through the phenylalanine. CDR3 DNA only is kept here, 42 bases in frame from base 1. V loses 1 base, J loses 9 bases, and the germline ends lie 16 bases apart. The library was made by the immunoSEQ multiplex PCR assay. Adaptive Biotechnologies (Seattle, WA) carried out the genomic DNA extraction, TRB sequencing and normalization. On the study's bioinformatics: Clonality was computed as one minus Shannon entropy of productive TRB sequences normalized by log2 of unique productive sequences. KLL-specific clonotypes in tumors were identified by matching TCRbeta CDR3 amino acid sequences with those from each patient's tetramer-sorted sample. Drawn from immuneACCESS, this table holds only the in-frame rearrangements with V and J called that TCRdb kept. Clones are partly lost; checked studies trace under half to an unresolved V gene and leave the rest unexplained. Clonal size and the V and J genes are those of that table, whereas D and trimming came from the DNA. The sample table contains 20,000 to 30,000 clones; only one count was recorded for roughly nine tenths of them. Roughly 3% of the sample is in the top ten clones.

By immunohistochemistry, the tumors of all patients showed robust positive staining for Merkel cell polyomavirus Large T antigen. About twelve Merkel cell carcinoma patients with robust KLL-tetramer+ populations, above 0.04% of CD8+ T cells, in blood and/or cultured TIL were included. Every patient was Caucasian, and patient ages had a median of approximately 64 years and ranged from roughly 50 to 77 years. Lymph node tumors were analyzed for patients with unknown primaries who presented with nodal disease, or when insufficient primary tissue was available. The source is a man aged 50-59 years with Merkel cell carcinoma. Sequencing used lymph node tissue. The rearrangement joined TRBV5-6 to TRBJ1-2, with the D gene too uncertain to name. The DNA sequence is TGTGCCAGCAGCTTGCTGCGTCCCCCTTCCAGCTACACCTTC. Protein translation: CASSLLRPPSSYTF.